This is a list of T cell receptor beta chains from one sample in a study of cytomegalovirus exposure and HLA in healthy donors. The table came from immunoSEQ multiplex PCR; TCRdb's copy has only in-frame clones and leaves some out. Altogether roughly 160,000 clones are present, 65% to 80% being singletons, with the ten largest covering 3.5% to 5%. Sequenced sample: PBMCs. These receptors were taken from a man aged 40-55 years in good health and CMV-seronegative. CDR3s include the opening cysteine and the closing phenylalanine or tryptophan. The D gene is left open where the match is weak. Only some rows state a clone size, as once, few, many or a class for expanded clones.

CAVRVSGTGTYEQYF	TGTGCCGTGCGGGTTTCCGGGACAGGGACATACGAGCAGTACTTC	TRBD1	.	TRBJ2-7	TRBV10-3
CASSLASYNEQFF	TGTGCCAGCAGCTTGGCTTCCTACAATGAGCAGTTCTTC	.	.	TRBJ2-1	TRBV5-6
CASSTTGTNTEAFF	TGCGCCAGCAGCACAACAGGGACGAACACTGAAGCTTTCTTT	.	.	TRBJ1-1	TRBV5-1
CASSPGQGLAKNIQYF	TGTGCCAGCAGCCCTGGACAGGGACTAGCCAAAAACATTCAGTACTTC	TRBD1	.	TRBJ2-4	TRBV5-4
CASSLGANEQFF	TGCGCCAGCAGCTTGGGGGCTAATGAGCAGTTCTTC	.	.	TRBJ2-1	TRBV5-1
CASSLQGDNQPQHF	TGTGCCAGCAGTTTACAGGGGGATAATCAGCCCCAGCATTTT	TRBD1	.	TRBJ1-5	TRBV27
CAWSEWGLNEQFF	TGTGCCTGGAGTGAGTGGGGCCTCAATGAGCAGTTCTTC	.	.	TRBJ2-1	TRBV30
CASSLQFQSTDTQYF	TGTGCCAGCAGCTTACAGTTTCAGAGCACAGATACGCAGTATTTT	.	.	TRBJ2-3	TRBV7-6
CASGSDTSEKLFF	TGTGCCAGCGGATCGGACACTTCTGAAAAACTGTTTTTT	.	.	TRBJ1-4	TRBV5-8
CASSPSGRSNTEAFF	TGTGCCAGCAGCCCCAGTGGCAGATCTAACACTGAAGCTTTCTTT	.	few	TRBJ1-1	TRBV4-2
CASSPVQGTSSYEQYF	TGTGCCAGCAGCCCTGTTCAGGGGACCAGCTCCTACGAGCAGTACTTC	.	few	TRBJ2-7	TRBV7-6
CASSLSRISGNTIYF	TGTGCCAGCAGCTTATCCAGGATCTCTGGAAACACCATATATTTT	.	.	TRBJ1-3	TRBV11-2
CASSSESRGTDTQYF	TGCGCCAGCAGCTCCGAGTCGCGAGGCACAGATACGCAGTATTTT	.	.	TRBJ2-3	TRBV5-1
CASSLEQGAGELFF	TGCGCCAGCAGCTTGGAACAGGGAGCCGGGGAGCTGTTTTTT	.	.	TRBJ2-2	TRBV5-1
CASSGTMYQETQYF	TGTGCCAGCAGTGGGACAATGTACCAAGAGACCCAGTACTTC	.	.	TRBJ2-5	TRBV27
CAILAGADTQYF	TGTGCCATCTTGGCCGGGGCAGATACGCAGTATTTT	.	.	TRBJ2-3	TRBV5-8
CAWTATKINEQFF	TGTGCCTGGACCGCGACAAAAATCAATGAGCAGTTCTTC	.	.	TRBJ2-1	TRBV30
CASSQRDSGGARETQYF	TGCGCCAGCAGCCAACGTGACAGCGGGGGGGCCAGGGAGACCCAGTACTTC	TRBD2	.	TRBJ2-5	TRBV4-1
CAISDPFAGARTEAFF	TGTGCCATCAGTGACCCCTTTGCAGGGGCCCGCACTGAAGCTTTCTTT	.	.	TRBJ1-1	TRBV10-3
CASSESFSTDTQYF	TGTGCCAGCAGTGAATCCTTTAGCACAGATACGCAGTATTTT	.	.	TRBJ2-3	TRBV2
CASSDNRDTRNTEAFF	TGTGCCAGCAGTGACAACAGGGACACCCGGAACACTGAAGCTTTCTTT	.	.	TRBJ1-1	TRBV2
CASSSYIAGAGETQYF	TGCGCCAGCAGCTCCTACATAGCGGGGGCGGGGGAGACCCAGTACTTC	TRBD2	.	TRBJ2-5	TRBV5-1
CASSEAIRTGVLSLHF	TGTGCCAGCAGTGAAGCCATCAGGACAGGGGTCCTTAGCCTCCACTTT	TRBD1	.	TRBJ1-6	TRBV2
CASSGYSGLAEAFF	TGCGCCAGCAGTGGGTACAGCGGACTGGCTGAAGCTTTCTTT	.	.	TRBJ1-1	TRBV10-2
CASSSRAGWGKNIQYF	TGTGCCAGCAGTTCCCGCGCAGGGTGGGGCAAAAACATTCAGTACTTC	.	.	TRBJ2-4	TRBV28
CASSGQGTGNQPQHF	TGTGCCAGCAGTGGACAGGGTACGGGCAATCAGCCCCAGCATTTT	TRBD1	.	TRBJ1-5	TRBV28
CATSRAPSGTGGVGTQYF	TGTGCCACCAGCAGAGCCCCCTCGGGGACAGGGGGCGTAGGGACCCAGTACTTC	TRBD1	.	TRBJ2-5	TRBV15
CASSLRLAGTDTQYF	TGTGCCAGCAGCTTAAGACTAGCGGGCACAGATACGCAGTATTTT	TRBD2	.	TRBJ2-3	TRBV7-3
CASSYGQGAWGYTF	TGTGCCAGCAGTTACGGACAGGGGGCGTGGGGCTACACCTTC	TRBD1	.	TRBJ1-2	TRBV6-5
CASSYPGQVQETQYF	TGTGCCAGCAGTTACCCGGGACAGGTCCAAGAGACCCAGTACTTC	TRBD1	.	TRBJ2-5	TRBV6-5
CASRSSGSYNSPLHF	TGTGCCAGCAGGTCCTCAGGCTCCTATAATTCACCCCTCCACTTT	.	.	TRBJ1-6	TRBV6-5
CASSYRQGSNTEAFF	TGTGCCAGCAGCTACCGACAGGGCTCGAACACTGAAGCTTTCTTT	TRBD1	once	TRBJ1-1	TRBV11-2
CASSLDPFGYTF	TGTGCCAGCAGCTTAGATCCGTTTGGCTACACCTTC	.	.	TRBJ1-2	TRBV11-2